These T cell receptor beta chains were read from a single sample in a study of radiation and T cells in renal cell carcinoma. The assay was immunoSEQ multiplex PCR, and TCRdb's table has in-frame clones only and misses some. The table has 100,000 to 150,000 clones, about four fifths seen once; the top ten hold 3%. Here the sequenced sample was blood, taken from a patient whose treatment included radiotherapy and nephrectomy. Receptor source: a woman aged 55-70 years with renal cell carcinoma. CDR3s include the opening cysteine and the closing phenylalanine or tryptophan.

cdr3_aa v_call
CAWASKRNSPLHF TRBV30
CASSPDRTLDRYGYTF TRBV18
CASSLEGSRGGAYNEQFF TRBV5-6
CASNFGISNQPQHF TRBV5-4
CASSVATGDRDGYGYTF TRBV9
CASSLVLGQNHEQYF TRBV7-2
CASSLNPQGRLPEAFF TRBV5-1
CASSLDRGGEQYF TRBV27
CASSDQDRVGGYTF TRBV25-1
CASSRQGGEKLFF TRBV7-2
CASKHREDSAEAFF TRBV19
CASSLSARRSSNSPLHF TRBV28
CASRKTGSNTEAFF TRBV19
CASSTGGEWPQHF TRBV19
CASSASDRYGYTF TRBV4-1
CSVESRDYEQYF TRBV29-1
CASSARDREAYNSPLHF TRBV9
CASSYRGTGNNSPLHF TRBV6-5
CASSLGLGGNQPQHF TRBV5-6
CASSLEDRGEAFF TRBV7-2
CASSSDTHPQKPQHF TRBV28
CAWTIGLAQYF TRBV30
CASSFRDGATDTQYF TRBV5-1
CASGLAGTYNEQFF TRBV5-1
CASSLPGVPDTQYF TRBV27
CASSFSGTHYEQYF TRBV27
CASSLTGGPSYEQYF TRBV19
CASTTWSREETQYF TRBV5-1
CASSQVEADTQYF TRBV4-2
CASSPGQSLETQYF TRBV7-9
CASSQWGGAWTEAFF TRBV14
CASSGDRVETQYF TRBV7-9
CASTPGSRPTNEQFF TRBV2
CASSGRVAGANEQFF TRBV9
CASCPGGVSTDTQYF TRBV5-1
CASSQDQVREREQYF TRBV4-1
CASSLSNNREKLFF TRBV5-6
CASSLAGVYNSPLHF TRBV5-6
CSYLGEVSSYNEQFF TRBV29-1
CASSLLLGPQETQYF TRBV7-9
CASSLGDLSTDTQYF TRBV7-9